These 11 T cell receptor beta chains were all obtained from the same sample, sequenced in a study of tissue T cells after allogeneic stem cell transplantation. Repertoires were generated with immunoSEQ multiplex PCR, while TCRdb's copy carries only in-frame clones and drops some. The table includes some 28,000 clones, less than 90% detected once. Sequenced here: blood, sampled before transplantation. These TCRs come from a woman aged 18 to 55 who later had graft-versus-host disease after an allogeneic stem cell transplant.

CDR3 DNA sequence: TGTGCCAGCATGAAACAGGGCAATGAGCAGTTCTTC. It yields the protein CASMKQGNEQFF. The chain links TRBV2 to TRBJ2-1; weak D call: TRBD1 (6 bases). V lost 7 bases to trimming and J lost 6 bases, with 10 bases between them. The length of the CDR3 is 12 residues. CDR1 SNHLY and CDR2 FYNNEI come from the germline V gene. Full variable domain (remainder filled in from reference TRBV2 and TRBJ2-1): EPEVTQTPSHQVTQMGQEVILRCVPISNHLYFYWYRQILGQKVEFLVSFYNNEISEKSEIFDDQFSVERPDGSNFTLKIRSTKLEDSAMYFCASMKQGNEQFFGPGTRLTVL.

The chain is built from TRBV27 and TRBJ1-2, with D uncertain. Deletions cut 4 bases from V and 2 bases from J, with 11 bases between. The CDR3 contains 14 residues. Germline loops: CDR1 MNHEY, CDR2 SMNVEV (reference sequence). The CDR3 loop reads CASSSSQRNYGYTF. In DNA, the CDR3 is TGTGCCAGCAGTTCATCACAGAGAAACTATGGCTACACCTTC.

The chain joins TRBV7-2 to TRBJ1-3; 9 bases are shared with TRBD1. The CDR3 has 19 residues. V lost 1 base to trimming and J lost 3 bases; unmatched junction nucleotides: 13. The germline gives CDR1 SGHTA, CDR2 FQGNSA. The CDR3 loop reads CASSLVLSRDRAYGNTIYF. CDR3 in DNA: TGTGCCAGCAGCTTAGTTCTCTCTCGGGACAGGGCCTATGGAAACACCATATATTTT.

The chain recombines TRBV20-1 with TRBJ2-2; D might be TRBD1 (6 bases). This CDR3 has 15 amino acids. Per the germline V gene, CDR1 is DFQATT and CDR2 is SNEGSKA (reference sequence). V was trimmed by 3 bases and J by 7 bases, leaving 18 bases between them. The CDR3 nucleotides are TGCAGTGCTAGTCTTCGGTCAGGGGAAGACGGGGAGCTGTTTTTT. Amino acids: CSASLRSGEDGELFF.

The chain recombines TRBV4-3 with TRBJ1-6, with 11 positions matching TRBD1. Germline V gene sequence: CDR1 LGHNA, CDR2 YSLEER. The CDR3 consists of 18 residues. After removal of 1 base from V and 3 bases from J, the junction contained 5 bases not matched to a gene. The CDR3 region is CASSQATGQGGYNSPLHF. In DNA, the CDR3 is TGCGCCAGCAGCCAAGCCACGGGACAGGGGGGCTATAATTCACCCCTCCACTTT.

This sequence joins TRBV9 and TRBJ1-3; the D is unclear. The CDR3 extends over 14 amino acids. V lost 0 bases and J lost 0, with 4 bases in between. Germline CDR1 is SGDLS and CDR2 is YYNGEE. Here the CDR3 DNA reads TGTGCCAGCAGCGTAGATACCTCTGGAAACACCATATATTTT. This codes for CASSVDTSGNTIYF.

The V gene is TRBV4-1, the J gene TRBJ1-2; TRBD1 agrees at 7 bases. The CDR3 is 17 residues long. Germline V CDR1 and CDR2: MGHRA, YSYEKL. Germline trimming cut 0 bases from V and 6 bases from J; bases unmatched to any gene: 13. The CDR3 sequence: CASSQDPGTENFHGYTF. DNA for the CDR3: TGCGCCAGCAGCCAAGATCCCGGGACAGAGAATTTTCATGGCTACACCTTC.

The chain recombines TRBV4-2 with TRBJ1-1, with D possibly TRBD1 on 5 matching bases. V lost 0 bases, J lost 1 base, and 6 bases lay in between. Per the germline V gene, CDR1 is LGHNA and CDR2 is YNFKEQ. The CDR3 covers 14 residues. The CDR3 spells CASSQEGGNTEAFF. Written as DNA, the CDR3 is TGTGCCAGCAGCCAAGAGGGGGGGAACACTGAAGCTTTCTTT.

The chain's CDR3 is CASSDFGTENGYTF. CDR3 DNA: TGTGCCAGCAGTGATTTCGGGACAGAGAATGGCTACACCTTC. V gene TRBV25-1 combines with J gene TRBJ1-2, with 7 bases lining up with TRBD1. This CDR3 is 14 amino acids long. The ends lost 3 bases at V and 6 bases at J; junction bases unmatched: 7. Germline V lookup: CDR1 MGHDK, CDR2 SYGVNS.

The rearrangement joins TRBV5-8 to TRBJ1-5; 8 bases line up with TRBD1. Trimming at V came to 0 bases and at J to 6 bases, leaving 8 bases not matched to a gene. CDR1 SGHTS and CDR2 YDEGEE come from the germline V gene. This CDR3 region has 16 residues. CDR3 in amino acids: CASSLVGRGQSQPQHF. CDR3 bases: TGTGCCAGCAGCTTGGTGGGCAGGGGGCAAAGTCAGCCCCAGCATTTT.

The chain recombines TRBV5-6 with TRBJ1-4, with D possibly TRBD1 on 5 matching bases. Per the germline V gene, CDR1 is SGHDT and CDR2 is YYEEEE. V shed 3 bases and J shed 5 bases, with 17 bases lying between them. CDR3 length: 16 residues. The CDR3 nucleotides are TGTGCCAGCAGCTGGAATATTGACAGTTTAAATGAAAAACTGTTTTTT. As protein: CASSWNIDSLNEKLFF.